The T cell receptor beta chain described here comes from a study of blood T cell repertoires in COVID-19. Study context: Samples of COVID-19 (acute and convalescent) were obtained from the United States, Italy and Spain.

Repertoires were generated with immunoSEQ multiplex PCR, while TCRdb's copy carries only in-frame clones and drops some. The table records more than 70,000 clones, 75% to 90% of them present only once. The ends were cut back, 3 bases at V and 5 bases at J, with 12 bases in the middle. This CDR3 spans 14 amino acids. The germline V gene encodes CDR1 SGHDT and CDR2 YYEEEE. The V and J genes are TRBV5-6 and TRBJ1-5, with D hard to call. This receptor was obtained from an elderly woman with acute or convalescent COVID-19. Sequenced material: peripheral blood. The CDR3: CASSSGRWDQPQHF. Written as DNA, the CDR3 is TGTGCCAGCAGCTCGGGGAGGTGGGATCAGCCCCAGCATTTT.